This T cell receptor (beta chain) comes out of a study of blood T cell repertoires in COVID-19. For the study at large: Sites in the United States, Italy and Spain provided acute and convalescent COVID-19 samples.

As originally analysed: Amplification from reference gene primers served as the basis for estimated nucleated cell counts. Repertoires were generated with immunoSEQ multiplex PCR, while TCRdb's copy carries only in-frame clones and drops some. V, J and clone size are those of that table, while D and trimming were read from the DNA. The table shows 200,000 to 250,000 clones, with roughly 80% occurring only once. After removal of 6 bases from V and 6 bases from J, the junction contained 7 bases not matched to a gene. Germline assignment: CDR1 MNHEY and CDR2 SMNVEV (reference sequence). The CDR3 length is 13 residues.

Sequencing used peripheral blood. The chain has TRBV27 and TRBJ1-1, with 7 bases matching TRBD1. The clonotype comes from a young man with active or convalescent COVID-19. The chain's CDR3 is CASRRQGWAEAFF. CDR3 DNA: TGTGCCAGCAGACGACAGGGTTGGGCTGAAGCTTTCTTT.